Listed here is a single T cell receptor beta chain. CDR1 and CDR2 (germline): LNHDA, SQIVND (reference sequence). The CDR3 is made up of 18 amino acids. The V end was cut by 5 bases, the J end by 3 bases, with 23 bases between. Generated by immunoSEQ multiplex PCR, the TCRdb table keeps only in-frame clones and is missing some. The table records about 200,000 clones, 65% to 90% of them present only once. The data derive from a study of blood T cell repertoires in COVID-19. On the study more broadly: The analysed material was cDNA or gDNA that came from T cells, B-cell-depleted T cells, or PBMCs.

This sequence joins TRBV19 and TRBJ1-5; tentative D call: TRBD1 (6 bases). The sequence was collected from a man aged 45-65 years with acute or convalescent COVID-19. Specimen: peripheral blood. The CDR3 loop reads CASSPRPGQTAVNQPQHF. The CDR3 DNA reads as TGTGCCAGTAGTCCGCGTCCGGGACAAACAGCCGTCAATCAGCCCCAGCATTTT.